What follows are 21 T cell receptor beta chains derived from one specimen sequenced in a study of blood T cells in healthy people across ages. Next came a second PCR, run for roughly 6 to 11 cycles, which used a sample-barcoded 5' primer along with a J-beta primer mix. TCRdb itself ran the 5' RACE reads through MiXCR, one entry per CDR3 protein. The profile covers 1.5 million to 2 million distinct CDR3 sequences, with over 25% appearing a single time and around 7.7% taken by the ten largest. The sequenced sample consisted of blood. The receptor set was obtained from a woman aged 25 to 39 in good health.

This clonotype was found many times. This chain links TRBV5-1 with TRBJ1-6; D remains unclear. CDR3 length equals 15 residues. The V gene lost 0 bases and the J gene lost 2 bases, with 6 bases spanning the gap. From germline, CDR1 is SGHRS and CDR2 YFSETQ. The CDR3 DNA reads as TGCGCCAGCAGCTTGGACAGTACCTATAATTCACCCCTCCACTTT. Translating gives CASSLDSTYNSPLHF.

The chain is built from TRBV5-1 and TRBJ2-2; 12 nucleotides align to TRBD2. The CDR3 is made up of 16 amino acids. CDR1 SGHRS and CDR2 YFSETQ come from the germline V gene. After removal of 0 bases from V and 3 bases from J, the junction contained 0 bases not matched to a gene. This CDR3 is CASSLGTSGDTGELFF. Written as DNA, the CDR3 is TGCGCCAGCAGCTTGGGGACTAGCGGGGACACCGGGGAGCTGTTTTTT. The whole variable domain, filled in from reference TRBV5-1 and TRBJ2-2, reads KAGVTQTPRYLIKTRGQQVTLSCSPISGHRSVSWYQQTPGQGLQFLFEYFSETQRNKGNFPGRFSGRQFSNSRSEMNVSTLELGDSALYLCASSLGTSGDTGELFFGEGSRLTVL.

The chain joins TRBV20-1 to TRBJ1-1, with D unclear. The CDR3 has 13 residues. Deletions cut 6 bases from V and 5 bases from J, with 16 bases between. CDR1 and CDR2 from the germline V gene are DFQATT and SNEGSKA (reference sequence). DNA of the CDR3: TGCAGTGCCCCGGTGGAGGGAGGGACTGAAGCTTTCTTT. This translates into CSAPVEGGTEAFF.

This clonotype showed up many times. DNA of the CDR3: TGTGCCAGCAGCCTTCGGACAGGGGAACGATCGCGCGAGCAGTACTTC. This gives the protein CASSLRTGERSREQYF. The rearrangement joins TRBV14 to TRBJ2-7, with 9 bases matching TRBD1. The CDR3 extends over 16 amino acids. Germline CDR1 and CDR2: SGHDN and FVKESK. The junction had 13 bases not matched to a gene; V was cut back by 4 bases and J by 6 bases. Combining the CDR3 with reference TRBV14 and TRBJ2-7 gives the whole variable domain EAGVTQFPSHSVIEKGQTVTLRCDPISGHDNLYWYRRVMGKEIKFLLHFVKESKQDESGMPNNRFLAERTGGTYSTLKVQPAELEDSGVYFCASSLRTGERSREQYFGPGTRLTVT.

This clonotype was seen many times. The V call is TRBV10-3, the J call TRBJ2-7; D not certain. The CDR3 is 12 residues long. Per germline, CDR1 ENHRY and CDR2 SYGVKD. V lost 0 bases and J lost 0, with 0 bases in between. CDR3 amino acids: CAISESSYEQYF. The CDR3 DNA is TGTGCCATCAGTGAGTCCTCCTACGAGCAGTACTTC.

About this clonotype: A much bigger clone sits one base away, suggesting this may be a read error. V usage is TRBV10-3 and J usage is TRBJ2-1, with D tentatively TRBD2 (6 bases). V lost 4 bases to trimming and J lost 5 bases, with 9 bases between them. The CDR3 length is 13 residues. Germline-derived CDR1 and CDR2 are ENHRY and SYGVKD. In nucleotides, the CDR3 is TGTGCCATCAGTGTGGGACTTAACAATGAGCAGTTCTTC. Amino acids: CAISVGLNNEQFF.

A few counts support this clonotype. CDR3 DNA sequence: TGTGCCAGCAGCTTAGCGGCGCGGGGAGGCAATGAGCAGTTCTTC. Its translation is CASSLAARGGNEQFF. The chain joins TRBV7-2 to TRBJ2-1, with D possibly matching TRBD2 (6 bases). There are 15 residues in the CDR3. Trimming took 0 bases from V and 6 from J, leaving 12 bases between them. CDR1 is SGHTA, CDR2 FQGNSA, per germline.

This clonotype showed up just once. A much larger clone differs by one base, so this may be a read error. V and J are TRBV5-1 and TRBJ1-2, with D unclear. The CDR3 is 14 amino acids. Per the germline V gene, CDR1 is SGHRS and CDR2 is YFSETQ. V was clipped by 4 bases and J by 4 bases, with 14 bases between them. CDR3 residues: CASSISTSSYGYTF. The CDR3 DNA follows: TGCGCCAGCAGCATTTCGACAAGTAGCTATGGCTACACCTTC.

The V gene is TRBV10-2, the J gene TRBJ1-5; no clear D gene. V gave up 6 bases and J gave up 3 bases, with 12 bases separating them. CDR1 WSHSY and CDR2 SAAADI come from the germline V gene. The CDR3 totals 14 residues. The CDR3 DNA is TGCGCCAGCAGCGCCACAGAAAACAATCAGCCCCAGCATTTT. It translates to CASSATENNQPQHF.

The sample holds a few counts of this clonotype. The rearrangement joins TRBV12-3 or TRBV12-4 to TRBJ1-6; 7 nucleotides agree with TRBD1. CDR3 length: 16 residues. J lost 7 bases, V lost 7 bases, and 13 bases had no gene match. The DNA of the CDR3 is TGTGCCAGCACCCTGGTTGGGGACAGCCCCAATTCACCCCTCCACTTT. It specifies CASTLVGDSPNSPLHF.

This clonotype was found a few times. The V call is TRBV7-9, the J call TRBJ1-1; TRBD1 matches at 7 bases. V lost 3 bases, J lost 0 bases, and 4 bases stayed unmatched. CDR1 SEHNR and CDR2 FQNEAQ come from the germline V gene (reference sequence). This CDR3 is built from 15 residues. The CDR3 sequence: CASSLPGTVNTEAFF. CDR3 nucleotides: TGTGCCAGCAGCTTGCCCGGGACAGTGAACACTGAAGCTTTCTTT.

In its sample, this clonotype was seen many times. CDR3 protein: CSARQGNTEAFF. The DNA of the CDR3 is TGCAGTGCTAGACAGGGGAACACTGAAGCTTTCTTT. The chain links TRBV20-1 to TRBJ1-1, with D possibly matching TRBD1 (5 bases). The CDR3 covers 12 residues. Germline CDR1 DFQATT, CDR2 SNEGSKA (reference sequence). V lost 2 bases to trimming and J lost 1 base, with 5 bases between them.

This clonotype was observed a few times. The gene calls are TRBV12-3 or TRBV12-4 and TRBJ1-2, with a possible D match to TRBD1 (6 bases). Trimming took off 6 bases at V and 6 bases at J, with 11 bases between the two ends. The CDR3 is 12 residues long. CDR3 region: CASSQGFDGYTF. The CDR3 nucleotides are TGTGCCAGCAGCCAGGGGTTCGATGGCTACACCTTC.

This clonotype showed up just a few times. The chain couples TRBV20-1 to TRBJ2-1; D perhaps matches TRBD1 (6 bases). The CDR3 is 16 amino acids. V gave up 1 base and J gave up 4 bases, with 17 bases separating them. The germline V gene encodes CDR1 DFQATT and CDR2 SNEGSKA (reference sequence). CDR3 sequence (DNA): TGCAGTGCTAGAGGATCCCGGGACACCACTTACAATGAGCAGTTCTTC. Amino acid sequence: CSARGSRDTTYNEQFF.

Only a few counts were recorded for this clonotype. The rearrangement links TRBV14 to TRBJ2-5, with D possibly being TRBD2 (6 bases). The V gene lost 4 bases and the J gene lost 6 bases, with 18 bases spanning the gap. CDR1 and CDR2 from the germline V gene are SGHDN and FVKESK. The CDR3 length is 15 residues. CDR3 nucleotides: TGTGCCAGCAGCCGCTCACCGGGACTTTCTAAGACCCAGTACTTC. It specifies CASSRSPGLSKTQYF.

The V call is TRBV7-2, the J call TRBJ2-1; D remains ambiguous. Trimming stripped 2 bases from V and 12 bases from J, with 11 bases between. The CDR3 runs to 12 residues. CDR1 is SGHTA, CDR2 FQGNSA, per germline. In DNA form, the CDR3 reads TGTGCCAGCAGCTTAACAGAATCAGGGCAGTTCTTC. It translates to CASSLTESGQFF.

On this clonotype itself: A much larger clone is a single base away; this may be a read error. This chain connects TRBV7-2 to TRBJ2-7; no clear D. Between the trimmed V and J ends, which lost 3 bases and 0 bases, there was a span of 12 bases. Per germline, CDR1 SGHTA and CDR2 FQGNSA. The CDR3 runs 15 residues. For the CDR3, the DNA is TGTGCCAGCAGCTTGAGACGGATGAGCTCCTACGAGCAGTACTTC. It is translated as CASSLRRMSSYEQYF.

This clonotype came up a few times. The CDR3 bases are TGTGCCAGCAGCGTAGTTACAGAGTCCCCCGGGGAGCTGTTTTTT. Translating it yields CASSVVTESPGELFF. The V gene is TRBV9, the J gene TRBJ2-2; the D is unclear. Trimming stripped 0 bases from V and 6 bases from J, with 12 bases between. The germline V gene has CDR1 SGDLS and CDR2 YYNGEE. The CDR3 runs to 15 residues.

V usage is TRBV5-5 and J usage is TRBJ1-1, with 7 bases that match TRBD1. Germline CDR1 is SGHKS and CDR2 is YYEKEE (reference sequence). V trimming: 4 bases; J trimming: 2 bases; junction bases outside the gene matches: 8. This CDR3 is built from 15 residues. CDR3 region: CASSPEGQFNTEAFF. CDR3 DNA: TGTGCCAGCAGCCCCGAGGGACAGTTTAACACTGAAGCTTTCTTT.

This chain's CDR3 is CASSVVGREHTF. CDR3 in DNA: TGTGCCAGCAGCGTAGTCGGCAGGGAGCACACCTTC. The chain links TRBV9 to TRBJ1-2, with D perhaps TRBD1 (5 bases). V was shortened by 0 bases and J by 12 bases, with 12 bases between the two germline ends. CDR3 length: 12 amino acids. Germline V gene data show CDR1 as SGDLS and CDR2 as YYNGEE.

This clonotype was observed a few times. The CDR3 DNA sequence: TGTGCCAGTACACGAACAGGGACCGCAACTAATGAAAAACTGTTTTTT. It encodes CASTRTGTATNEKLFF. The gene calls are TRBV6-1 and TRBJ1-4; tentative D call: TRBD1 (6 bases). CDR1 and CDR2 (germline): MNHNS, SASEGT. The CDR3 loop spans 16 amino acids. V gave up 9 bases and J gave up 0 bases, with 17 bases separating them.